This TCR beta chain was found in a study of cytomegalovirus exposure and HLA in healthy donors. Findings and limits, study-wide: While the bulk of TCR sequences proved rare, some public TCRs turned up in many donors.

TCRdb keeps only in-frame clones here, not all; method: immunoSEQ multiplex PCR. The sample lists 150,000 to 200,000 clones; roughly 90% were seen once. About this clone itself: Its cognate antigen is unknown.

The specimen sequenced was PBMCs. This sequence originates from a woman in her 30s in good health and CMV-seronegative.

Here the CDR3 DNA reads TGTGCCAGCAGCTTGGGAGGTTCCTACAATGAGCAGTTCTTC. This codes for CASSLGGSYNEQFF. This rearrangement joins TRBV5-6 to TRBJ2-1, with no clear D. The CDR3 is made up of 14 amino acids. Trimming cost V 0 bases and J 1 base, with 5 bases left between them. The germline V gene has CDR1 SGHDT and CDR2 YYEEEE. The whole variable domain, filled in from reference TRBV5-6 and TRBJ2-1, reads DAGVTQSPTHLIKTRGQQVTLRCSPKSGHDTVSWYQQALGQGPQFIFQYYEEEERQRGNFPDRFSGHQFPNYSSELNVNALLLGDSALYLCASSLGGSYNEQFFGPGTRLTVL.